A selection of T cell receptor beta chains follows, all from one sample in a study of siplizumab effects on memory and regulatory T cells. Measured with immunoSEQ multiplex PCR; TCRdb has only the in-frame clones, and not every one. The sample consists of 87,000 or so clones, 70% to 90% of them appearing once. The sample taken for sequencing was CD4+ T cells sorted from blood. These receptors were obtained from a human donor in good health. Both conserved end residues are trimmed from each CDR3.

TRBJ2-1,TRBV9,ASSVRQGSYNEQF
TRBJ2-7,TRBV28,ASSPNGQAGYEQY
NA,TRBV7-8,ASSLTVDSYEQY
TRBJ2-1,TRBV7-2,ASSFSRTRASGRVDEQF
TRBJ2-1,TRBV18,ASSTSGTELDNEQF
TRBJ2-3,TRBV27,ASSFRLDLADTQY
TRBJ1-2,TRBV15,ATSRGQGYGYT
TRBJ2-7,TRBV15,ATSSGGGGPYEQY
TRBJ1-4,TRBV29-1,SVEGTGSNEKLF
TRBJ1-2,TRBV28,ASSLNYGYT
TRBJ2-4,TRBV29-1,SVEGQGGYIQY
TRBJ1-3,TRBV5-1,ASSVDGNTIY
TRBJ2-7,TRBV4-1,ASSQDASSGSGGAYEQY
TRBJ1-1,TRBV19,ASSIRQRMNTEAF
TRBJ2-5,TRBV9,ASSVWVGDQETQY
TRBJ2-7,TRBV5-1,ASSLELTYEQY
TRBJ1-2,TRBV11-2,ASSLEKGPYKKGT
TRBJ1-4,TRBV30,AWSGDSSRVATNEKLF
TRBJ1-4,TRBV14,ASSPRQGAGEKLF
TRBJ1-5,TRBV15,ATSREGTKPQH
TRBJ1-4,TRBV2,ASSDPGTTNEKLF
TRBJ2-1,TRBV7-2,ASSLQPSQGKDEQF
TRBJ1-3,TRBV27,ASSTTAGNTIY
TRBJ2-5,TRBV18,ASSPRGQETQY
TRBJ2-1,TRBV11-2,ASSLVGLAGHNEQF
NA,TRBV9,ASSVAPTRRDTSYEQY
TRBJ1-3,TRBV10-3,AIRPDSDSGNTIY
TRBJ2-1,TRBV7-2,ASSRNSFDEQF
TRBJ2-3,TRBV5-4,ASSQPGQGVVDTQY
TRBJ2-3,TRBV9,ASSTKDRPPYTQY
TRBJ1-6,TRBV30,ASTASVIHYNSPLH
TRBJ1-5,TRBV19,ASSGRRAAGQPQH
TRBJ2-7,TRBV25-1,ASRPGQHNEQY
TRBJ2-7,TRBV15,ATSRDRGRDSYEQY
TRBJ1-1,TRBV13,ASSHIGARDTEAF
TRBJ2-7,TRBV5-1,ASSSTGGGYEQY
TRBJ2-7,TRBV18,ASSPRQGYEQY
TRBJ2-3,TRBV6-5,ASRGSLTDTQY
TRBJ2-7,TRBV6-5,ARWDRDGEQY
TRBJ1-5,TRBV6-6,ASSYPGGDQPQH
TRBJ1-2,TRBV7-2,ASSSGGGGYT
TRBJ1-1,TRBV7-2,ASSLAPGQGGGTEAF
TRBJ1-1,TRBV6-1,ASSEALGQGVTEAF
TRBJ1-1,TRBV19,ASSIEIRVGTEAF
TRBJ1-2,TRBV7-2,ASSLGGLDYGYT
TRBJ1-2,TRBV9,ASSVAPGADRGNGGYT
TRBJ1-1,TRBV7-9,ASSPVRRGRTEAF
TRBJ2-7,TRBV7-2,ASSLGGSGAYEQY
TRBJ1-5,TRBV2,ASRNDRSNQPQH
TRBJ2-7,TRBV6-6,ASSYSLYQY
TRBJ1-1,TRBV30,AWRDKGPNTEAF